This T cell receptor (beta chain) stems from a study of control samples from healthy donors and cancer patients. The protocol was immunoSEQ multiplex PCR, while the TCRdb copy is restricted to in-frame clones and leaves out a portion. The table records more than 90,000 clones, around 89% of them present only once. V gave up 2 bases and J gave up 5 bases; unmatched junction bases: 2. Germline values: CDR1 LGHNT, CDR2 FRNRAP. This CDR3 contains 16 residues. The chain couples TRBV12-5 to TRBJ2-1; 14 bases line up with TRBD2. Sequencing was carried out using blood. The receptor's source is a man aged 25-45 years in good health. CDR3 amino acids: CASGLRGLAGDNEQFF. CDR3 coding DNA: TGTGCTAGTGGTTTGAGGGGACTAGCGGGAGACAATGAGCAGTTCTTC.